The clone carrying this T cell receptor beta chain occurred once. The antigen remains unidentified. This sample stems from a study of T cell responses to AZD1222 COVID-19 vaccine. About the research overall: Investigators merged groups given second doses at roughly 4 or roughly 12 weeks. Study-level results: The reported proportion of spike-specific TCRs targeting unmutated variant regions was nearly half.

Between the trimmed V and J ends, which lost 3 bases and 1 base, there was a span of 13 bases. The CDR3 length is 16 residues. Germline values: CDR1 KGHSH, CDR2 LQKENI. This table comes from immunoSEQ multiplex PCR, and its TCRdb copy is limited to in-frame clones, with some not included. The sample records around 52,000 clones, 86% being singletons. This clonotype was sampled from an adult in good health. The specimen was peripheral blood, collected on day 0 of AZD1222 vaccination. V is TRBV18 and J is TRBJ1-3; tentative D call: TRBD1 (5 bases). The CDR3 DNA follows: TGTGCCAGCTCACCTTACGACAGTTCGTCTGGAAACACCATATATTTT. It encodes CASSPYDSSSGNTIYF.